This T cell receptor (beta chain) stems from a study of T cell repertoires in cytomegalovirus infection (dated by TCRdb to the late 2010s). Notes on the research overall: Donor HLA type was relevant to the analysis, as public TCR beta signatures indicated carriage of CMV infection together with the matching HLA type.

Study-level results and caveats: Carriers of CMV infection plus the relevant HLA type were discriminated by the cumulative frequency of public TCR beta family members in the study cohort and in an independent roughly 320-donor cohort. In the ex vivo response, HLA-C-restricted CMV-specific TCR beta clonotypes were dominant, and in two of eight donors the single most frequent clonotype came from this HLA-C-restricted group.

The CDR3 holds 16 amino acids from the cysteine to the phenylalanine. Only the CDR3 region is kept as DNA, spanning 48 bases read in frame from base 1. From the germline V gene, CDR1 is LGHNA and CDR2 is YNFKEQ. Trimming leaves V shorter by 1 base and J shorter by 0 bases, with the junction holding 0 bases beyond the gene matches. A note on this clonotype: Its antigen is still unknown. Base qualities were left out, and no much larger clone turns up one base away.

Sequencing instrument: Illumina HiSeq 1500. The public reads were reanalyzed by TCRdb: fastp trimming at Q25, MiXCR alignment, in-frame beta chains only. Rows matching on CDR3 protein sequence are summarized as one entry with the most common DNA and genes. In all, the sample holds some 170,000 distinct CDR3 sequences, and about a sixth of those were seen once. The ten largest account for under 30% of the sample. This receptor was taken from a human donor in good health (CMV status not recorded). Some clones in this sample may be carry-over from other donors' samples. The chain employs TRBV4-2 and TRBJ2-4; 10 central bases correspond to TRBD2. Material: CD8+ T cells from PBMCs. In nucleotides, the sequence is TGTGCCAGCAGCCAAGCTAGCGGGGGAGCCAAAAACATTCAGTACTTC. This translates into CASSQASGGAKNIQYF.